These T cell receptor beta chains were read from a single sample in a study of control samples from healthy donors and cancer patients. Only in-frame clones appear in the TCRdb table, and some are missing; sequencing was by immunoSEQ multiplex PCR. This table has about 44,000 clones, 70% to 75% appearing once. Sequenced: formalin-fixed, paraffin-embedded tissue. Every receptor here comes from a male donor with melanoma. CDR3s include the opening cysteine and the closing phenylalanine or tryptophan. The D gene is left open where the match is weak. Not all rows give a size; the values are once, few, many and, for expanded clones, a class.

TRBJ2-5	TRBV5-6	many	-	TGTGCCAGCAGCTTGAGACAAGAGACCCAGTACTTC	CASSLRQETQYF
TRBJ2-1	TRBV6-5	-	-	TGTGCCAGCACCTCCTCCGACAATGAGCAGTTCTTC	CASTSSDNEQFF
TRBJ2-1	TRBV21-1	-	-	TGTGCCAGCAGCAAACAGACTAGCGGGGGCTACAATGAGCAGTTCTTC	CASSKQTSGGYNEQFF
TRBJ2-1	TRBV7-9	-	-	TGTGCCAGCAGCTTAATCGCGGGACGCCCCCAGCAGTTCTTC	CASSLIAGRPQQFF
TRBJ1-1	TRBV2	-	TRBD1	TGTGCCAGCAGTCCCTTCCGGACAGGAAGGAACACTGAAGCTTTCTTT	CASSPFRTGRNTEAFF
TRBJ1-1	TRBV28	-	-	TGTGCCAGCAGATTCCCGGGGCGACGCACTGAAGCTTTCTTT	CASRFPGRRTEAFF
TRBJ1-2	TRBV12-3/TRBV12-4	once	TRBD1	TGTGCCAGCAGTTTGGACAGGGTTAGCTACACCTTC	CASSLDRVSYTF
TRBJ2-1	TRBV6-6	-	TRBD2	TGTGCCAGCAGTTACGGGACTAGCGGCAATGAGCAGTTCTTC	CASSYGTSGNEQFF
TRBJ1-2	TRBV6-1	-	-	TGTGCCAGCAGTGAATCGAACTGGGGCGGTGGCTATGGCTACACCTTC	CASSESNWGGGYGYTF
TRBJ2-3	TRBV6-5	-	-	TGTGCCAGCAGTTACTCAGGAGTAGGGGCCACAGATACGCAGTATTTT	CASSYSGVGATDTQYF
TRBJ1-3	TRBV19	-	-	TGTGCCAGTACTACAAGGGGGGATAGCTCTGGAAACACCATATATTTT	CASTTRGDSSGNTIYF
TRBJ1-5	TRBV28	-	-	TGTGCTAGCGGGGGCGGCAATCAGCCCCAGCATTTT	CASGGGNQPQHF
TRBJ2-7	TRBV5-1	-	-	TGCGCCAGCAGCCAAGGACGGTACGAGCAGTACTTC	CASSQGRYEQYF
TRBJ2-1	TRBV19	-	-	TGTGCCAGTACCGGACAACCCTCCTACAATGAGCAGTTCTTC	CASTGQPSYNEQFF
TRBJ2-7	TRBV7-2	few	-	TGTGCCAGCAGCTTAACGGTGGCCTACGAGCAGTACTTC	CASSLTVAYEQYF
TRBJ2-5	TRBV3-1/TRBV3-2	-	-	TGTGCCAGCAGCCCGCCCCTTGTTGAGACCCAGTACTTC	CASSPPLVETQYF
TRBJ2-3	TRBV28	once	TRBD1	TGTGCCAGCACCCGAAGGGGACAGTCCACAGATACGCAGTATTTT	CASTRRGQSTDTQYF
TRBJ2-5	TRBV3-1/TRBV3-2	-	TRBD2	TGTGCCAGCAGCCTTCGCGGGCTAGCGGGAAACCAAGAGACCCAGTACTTC	CASSLRGLAGNQETQYF
TRBJ2-1	TRBV7-9	-	-	TGTGCCAGCACCGAGGCCCCCGGGTCCGTGTCCAATGAGCAGTTCTTC	CASTEAPGSVSNEQFF
TRBJ2-1	TRBV28	-	-	TGTGCCAGCAAGGGGGGGCTAATGAAGGGTGAGCAGTTCTTC	CASKGGLMKGEQFF
TRBJ2-3	TRBV28	medium-sized	-	TGTGCCAGCAGTTCCCCCGTCGTGAGGAAAGCGGAATTTTTGGGTACGCAGTATTTT	CASSSPVVRKAEFLGTQYF
TRBJ2-3	TRBV11-2	few	-	TGTGCCAGCAGCTGGGGTGATACGCAGTATTTT	CASSWGDTQYF
TRBJ1-1	TRBV5-4	-	TRBD1	TGTGCCAGCAGCTTGCTGGGACAGGGGGCTTCTGAAGCTTTCTTT	CASSLLGQGASEAFF
TRBJ1-3	TRBV4-1	-	TRBD1	TGCGCCAGCAGCCAACTACAGGGGAAGAAAGACACCATATATTTT	CASSQLQGKKDTIYF
TRBJ2-3	TRBV28	few	-	TGTGCCAGCAGTCTGCCGTGGCCCACAAACACAGATACGCAGTATTTT	CASSLPWPTNTDTQYF
TRBJ1-1	TRBV5-4	-	-	TGTGCCAGCAGCTTTGGGGTAGTCGACGGTACTGAAGCTTTCTTT	CASSFGVVDGTEAFF
TRBJ2-1	TRBV7-2	-	-	TGTGCCAGCAGCCCCGGACGATACAATGAGCAGTTCTTC	CASSPGRYNEQFF
TRBJ2-7	TRBV10-2	-	TRBD1	TGCGCCAGCAAAGATCGGACAGGCCTCTCCTACGAGCAGTACTTC	CASKDRTGLSYEQYF
TRBJ2-5	TRBV15	few	TRBD1	TGTGCCACCAGCAGGCGACAGGGGGCAAGGCTGGTCCAAGAGACCCAGTACTTC	CATSRRQGARLVQETQYF
TRBJ2-3	TRBV3-1/TRBV3-2	few	-	TGTGCCAGCAGCCCCTTAGGTAGCACAGATACGCAGTATTTT	CASSPLGSTDTQYF
TRBJ2-7	TRBV28	medium-sized	-	TGTGCCATTAATAAGGGGCGAGGGGGATCCGAGCAGTACTTC	CAINKGRGGSEQYF
TRBJ2-7	TRBV18	few	-	TGTGCCAGCTCACCCAACTACGAGCAGTACTTC	CASSPNYEQYF
TRBJ1-3	TRBV11-2	-	TRBD1	TGTGCCAGCAGCTTATTCCGGTCCCAGGGGGGCTCTGGAAACACCATATATTTT	CASSLFRSQGGSGNTIYF
TRBJ2-3	TRBV7-9	few	-	TGTGCCAGCAGCTTAGGGGAGGATACGCAGTATTTT	CASSLGEDTQYF
TRBJ2-5	TRBV9	-	TRBD1	TGTGCCAGCAGCGTAGCGGGACAGGGGGCGGGGGAGACCCAGTACTTC	CASSVAGQGAGETQYF
TRBJ2-1	TRBV2	-	TRBD2	TGTGCCAGCACACCAGGACTAGATGAGCAGTTCTTC	CASTPGLDEQFF
TRBJ1-2	TRBV20-1	-	-	TGCAGTGCTAGTGCAGGCCGCTATGGCTACACCTTC	CSASAGRYGYTF
TRBJ2-5	TRBV28	-	-	TGTGCCAGCAGTTTATCGCGAGAGACCCAGTACTTC	CASSLSRETQYF
TRBJ2-2	TRBV7-3	-	-	TGTGCCAGCAGCAAACACACAGGGGGACTAGCGAACACCGGGGAGCTGTTTTTT	CASSKHTGGLANTGELFF
TRBJ1-4	TRBV19	-	-	TGTGCCAGTAGTCCACGGGACGGGCAACTAAATGAAAAACTGTTTTTT	CASSPRDGQLNEKLFF
TRBJ1-6	TRBV19	-	TRBD1	TGTGCCAGTACCCCGGACAGGCCCACAAATTCACCCCTCCACTTT	CASTPDRPTNSPLHF
TRBJ2-2	TRBV7-9	-	-	TGTGCCAGCAGCCTCGCGGGAAGCACCGGGGAGCTGTTTTTT	CASSLAGSTGELFF
TRBJ2-1	TRBV20-1	-	TRBD2	TGCAGTGCTAGTCCCGGACTAGCGGGATACGGTCAGTTCTTC	CSASPGLAGYGQFF
TRBJ1-6	TRBV27	-	-	TGTGCCAGCAGCTCCCGGACATATAATTCACCCCTCCACTTT	CASSSRTYNSPLHF
TRBJ2-1	TRBV4-1	-	TRBD1	TGCGCCAGCAGCCCGGGACAGGGGGCTTCCTACAATGAGCAGTTCTTC	CASSPGQGASYNEQFF
TRBJ2-4	TRBV11-2	-	-	TGTGCCAGCAGCAATTATCACCTAGCCAAAAACATTCAGTACTTC	CASSNYHLAKNIQYF
TRBJ2-5	TRBV28	-	TRBD2	TGTGCCAGCAGGTTAGTCGGAACGACTAGCAGGGAGACCCAGTACTTC	CASRLVGTTSRETQYF
TRBJ2-5	TRBV7-8	few	TRBD1	TGTGCCAGCGGGTATGGGACAGGGAAAGAGACCCAGTACTTC	CASGYGTGKETQYF